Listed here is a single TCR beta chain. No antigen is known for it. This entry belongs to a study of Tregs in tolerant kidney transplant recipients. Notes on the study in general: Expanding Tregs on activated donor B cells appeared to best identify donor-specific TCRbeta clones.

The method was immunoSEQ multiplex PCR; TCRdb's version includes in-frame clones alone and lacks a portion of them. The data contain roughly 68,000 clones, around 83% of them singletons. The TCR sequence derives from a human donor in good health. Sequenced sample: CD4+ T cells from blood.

Here the CDR3 reads CASSPTGANYGYTF. CDR3 DNA sequence: TGTGCCAGCAGCCCGACAGGAGCTAACTATGGCTACACCTTC. This chain links TRBV14 with TRBJ1-2, with D tentatively TRBD1 (6 bases). Germline CDR1 is SGHDN and CDR2 is FVKESK. This CDR3 region has 14 residues. The V end lost 4 bases, the J end lost 0 bases, and 9 bases lay between the germline ends.